These 17 T cell receptor beta chains were all obtained from the same sample, sequenced in a study of cytomegalovirus exposure and HLA in healthy donors. Primers for the PCR totalled 60 Vbeta and 13 Jbeta. Some clones are missing from TCRdb's copy, which holds only in-frame ones; the method was immunoSEQ multiplex PCR. Here the sample spans about 92,000 clones, approximately 81% being singletons. Sequenced sample: PBMCs. These receptors all stem from a girl aged 2-10 years in good health and CMV-seropositive.

This clone was counted a single time. CDR3 in amino acids: CAWTGTGINRGTEAFF. CDR3 sequence (DNA): TGTGCCTGGACAGGTACAGGAATAAACCGGGGGACTGAAGCTTTCTTT. The chain recombines TRBV30 with TRBJ1-1; TRBD1 is a possible D gene (5 bases). Germline V gene sequence: CDR1 GTSNPN, CDR2 SVGIG (reference sequence). The CDR3 is made up of 16 amino acids. The ends were cut back, 4 bases at V and 5 bases at J, with 23 bases in the middle.

CDR3 region: CASTPIGDSGRAEAFF. The CDR3 DNA reads as TGTGCCAGCACCCCAATAGGGGACAGCGGGAGAGCTGAAGCTTTCTTT. The genes are TRBV28 and TRBJ1-1; 7 bases match TRBD1. Unmatched junction bases numbered 17, after V lost 7 bases and J lost 6 bases. CDR1 and CDR2 (germline): MDHEN, SYDVKM. The CDR3 runs to 16 residues.

A note on this clone: A read error may account for a junction end that differs from germline. The genes are TRBV28 and TRBJ2-3; 8 positions match TRBD2. The CDR3 runs to 16 residues. Germline V gene lookup returns CDR1 MDHEN and CDR2 SYDVKM. The CDR3 DNA is TGTGCCGGCAGTTTAAGATTGGGCGGGAGGATTGATACGCAGTATTTT. Its protein is CAGSLRLGGRIDTQYF.

V and J are TRBV11-2 and TRBJ2-1, with 9 bases lining up with TRBD2. After removal of 1 base from V and 9 bases from J, the junction contained 13 bases not matched to a gene. CDR1 and CDR2 (germline): SGHAT, FQNNGV. CDR3 size: 17 residues. The DNA for the CDR3 is TGTGCCAGCAGCTTAGTAAGGGGGGCGGGAGGGCCGGGTGAGCAGTTCTTC. The encoded protein is CASSLVRGAGGPGEQFF. The whole variable domain, remainder taken from reference TRBV11-2 and TRBJ2-1, is EAGVAQSPRYKIIEKRQSVAFWCNPISGHATLYWYQQILGQGPKLLIQFQNNGVVDDSQLPKDRFSAERLKGVDSTLKIQPAKLEDSAVYLCASSLVRGAGGPGEQFFGPGTRLTVL.

The chain uses TRBV5-1 and TRBJ2-1, with D possibly matching TRBD2 (5 bases). The germline V and J ends were trimmed by 0 bases and 2 bases, with 12 bases remaining between them. Germline assignment: CDR1 SGHRS and CDR2 YFSETQ. The length of the CDR3 is 16 residues. CDR3 sequence (DNA): TGCGCCAGCAGCTTGGTGGTTCTAGCACCCTACAATGAGCAGTTCTTC. Protein product: CASSLVVLAPYNEQFF. The variable domain in full, completed from reference TRBV5-1 and TRBJ2-1, reads KAGVTQTPRYLIKTRGQQVTLSCSPISGHRSVSWYQQTPGQGLQFLFEYFSETQRNKGNFPGRFSGRQFSNSRSEMNVSTLELGDSALYLCASSLVVLAPYNEQFFGPGTRLTVL.

The rearrangement links TRBV9 to TRBJ2-3; 11 bases map to TRBD2. Germline CDR1 is SGDLS and CDR2 is YYNGEE. V dropped 3 bases and J dropped 1; count of bases not matched to a gene: 1. The CDR3 is 15 residues long. The CDR3 protein is CASSGSGRGTDTQYF. For the CDR3, the DNA is TGTGCCAGCAGCGGTAGCGGGAGGGGCACAGATACGCAGTATTTT.

CDR3 in amino acids: CSARASGELFF. As DNA, the CDR3 is TGCAGTGCTAGAGCGAGCGGGGAGCTGTTTTTT. The V and J genes are TRBV20-1 and TRBJ2-2; D is unresolved. CDR1 and CDR2 (germline): DFQATT, SNEGSKA (reference sequence). Trimming took 1 base from V and 7 from J, leaving 4 bases between them. This CDR3 region has 11 residues.

The J gene is TRBJ2-7, the V gene TRBV7-9; D gene unclear. This CDR3 has 13 residues. Germline V lookup: CDR1 SEHNR, CDR2 FQNEAQ (reference sequence). Trimming took off 3 bases at V and 2 bases at J, with 8 bases between the two ends. CDR3 bases: TGTGCCAGCAGCTTTACTCGTACCTACGAGCAGTACTTC. Protein: CASSFTRTYEQYF.

The V and J genes are TRBV5-1 and TRBJ2-5; 11 bases are a match to TRBD2. Losses at the gene ends were 1 base for V and 2 bases for J; bases not matched to a gene: 10. This CDR3 is built from 18 residues. Germline CDR1 and CDR2: SGHRS and YFSETQ. The CDR3 here is CASSLRIGSSGRQETQYF. DNA of the CDR3: TGCGCCAGCAGCTTGAGGATTGGGTCTAGCGGGAGGCAAGAGACCCAGTACTTC.

The chain uses TRBV5-1 and TRBJ2-1; maybe TRBD1 (5 bases). Trimming cost V 4 bases and J 15 bases, with 17 bases left between them. Germline V gene sequence: CDR1 SGHRS, CDR2 YFSETQ. The CDR3 loop spans 12 amino acids. DNA of the CDR3: TGCGCCAGCAGCCCAGATGGGGCCCCCATGTTCTTC. This codes for CASSPDGAPMFF.

The rearrangement links TRBV28 to TRBJ2-3, with a possible D match to TRBD2 (5 bases). The V and J ends lost 2 bases and 8 bases respectively, with 5 bases between them. CDR3 size: 11 residues. Germline V gives CDR1 MDHEN, CDR2 SYDVKM. The CDR3 reads CASSLSGTQYF. CDR3 sequence (DNA): TGTGCCAGCAGTTTAAGCGGTACGCAGTATTTT.

This clone was detected only once. The chain is built from TRBV6-6 and TRBJ2-5, with 7 bases lining up with TRBD1. The CDR3 runs to 12 residues. V lost 7 bases, J lost 4 bases, and 3 bases stayed unmatched. Per germline, CDR1 MNHNY and CDR2 SVGAGI (reference sequence). The CDR3 loop reads CASIGTAETQYF. The CDR3, as DNA: TGTGCCAGCATCGGGACAGCAGAGACCCAGTACTTC.

The chain employs TRBV4-1 and TRBJ2-7; possible D gene TRBD1, 5 bases. CDR3 length equals 16 residues. Germline CDR1 MGHRA, CDR2 YSYEKL. V was cut by 4 bases and J by 2 bases, with 18 bases left in between. CDR3 region: CASSLYDSTRPYEQYF. The CDR3 coding sequence is TGCGCCAGCAGCCTGTACGACAGTACCAGACCCTACGAGCAGTACTTC.

V usage is TRBV10-1 and J usage is TRBJ2-5; TRBD2 agrees at 11 bases. CDR3 length: 16 residues. From germline, CDR1 is WNHNN and CDR2 SYGVQD (reference sequence). Trimming at V came to 5 bases and at J to 1 base, leaving 6 bases not matched to a gene. CDR3 bases: TGCGCCAGCAGTAGGGGGACTAGCGGAGCCCAAGAGACCCAGTACTTC. Protein sequence: CASSRGTSGAQETQYF.

The chain joins TRBV5-6 to TRBJ1-5; no clear D. Germline CDR1 reads SGHDT; CDR2 reads YYEEEE. The CDR3 runs to 14 residues. Between the trimmed V and J ends, which lost 2 bases and 2 bases, there was a span of 8 bases. CDR3 sequence (DNA): TGTGCCAGCAGCTTATGGGGAGGCAATCAGCCCCAGCATTTT. This sequence encodes CASSLWGGNQPQHF.

This chain joins TRBV18 and TRBJ1-4, with 8 nucleotides matching TRBD1. V shed 3 bases and J 8 bases; nucleotides not matched to a gene: 5. The V gene's germline CDR1 is KGHSH and CDR2 LQKENI. This CDR3 region has 14 residues. This CDR3 reads CASSPAQGAEKLFF. CDR3 coding DNA: TGTGCCAGCTCACCGGCCCAGGGGGCCGAAAAACTGTTTTTT.

J is TRBJ2-2 and V is TRBV29-1, with 7 bases aligning to TRBD2. Unmatched junction bases numbered 4, after V lost 1 base and J lost 2 bases. Per germline, CDR1 SQVTM and CDR2 ANQGSEA. The length of the CDR3 is 15 residues. The CDR3 DNA reads TGCAGCGTTGAAGGCGGGAGCCTCAACACCGGGGAGCTGTTTTTT. Its translation is CSVEGGSLNTGELFF.